The 22 T cell receptor beta chains reported below all come from one sample, sequenced in a study of T cell changes during pregnancy in multiple sclerosis. Some clones are missing from TCRdb's copy, which holds only in-frame ones; the method was immunoSEQ multiplex PCR. The repertoire holds 50,000 or so clones, with roughly 92% as singletons. The input for sequencing was CD4+ T cells from peripheral blood mononuclear cells, taken in the third trimester of pregnancy. These receptors were taken from a female donor with multiple sclerosis, enrolled in a pregnancy study.

This clone came up once. The V call is TRBV4-1, the J call TRBJ2-1; TRBD1 agrees at 8 bases. V lost 3 bases, J lost 8 bases, and 12 bases stayed unmatched. CDR1 is MGHRA, CDR2 YSYEKL, per germline. This CDR3 is built from 16 residues. The CDR3 spells CASSHHGQGIFDEQFF. CDR3 DNA: TGCGCCAGCAGCCACCACGGACAGGGTATATTCGATGAGCAGTTCTTC.

The chain uses TRBV7-6 and TRBJ1-4; 9 bases match TRBD1. The V gene's germline CDR1 is SGHVS and CDR2 FNYEAQ. With 4 bases clipped from V and 4 bases from J, the junction kept 4 bases outside the gene matches. This CDR3 contains 15 residues. CDR3 protein: CASSSRQGVNEKLFF. CDR3 in DNA: TGTGCCAGCAGCTCAAGACAGGGGGTTAATGAAAAACTGTTTTTT.

This clone was recorded only once. The chain combines TRBV9 with TRBJ1-1; D gene uncertain. CDR3 length: 13 residues. Trimming took 2 bases from V and 5 from J, leaving 10 bases between them. Germline V gene data show CDR1 as SGDLS and CDR2 as YYNGEE. The CDR3 DNA reads as TGTGCCAGCAGCGTCGAGTTGAGGACTGAAGCTTTCTTT. Protein sequence: CASSVELRTEAFF.

This clone is medium-sized (0.01 to 0.1%) in the sample. This rearrangement joins TRBV19 to TRBJ2-7; 9 nucleotides agree with TRBD1. Germline lookup yields CDR1 LNHDA and CDR2 SQIVND (reference sequence). The CDR3 is 14 residues long. Unmatched junction bases numbered 3, after V lost 6 bases and J lost 0 bases. The CDR3 reads CASRRDRASYEQYF. CDR3 nucleotide sequence: TGTGCCAGTAGACGGGACAGGGCCTCCTACGAGCAGTACTTC.

The J gene is TRBJ2-5, the V gene TRBV7-2, with 8 bases aligning to TRBD2. The V segment lost 1 base and the J segment 0 bases; nucleotides outside the gene matches: 10. CDR3 length equals 18 residues. Germline V gives CDR1 SGHTA, CDR2 FQGNSA. The CDR3 region is CASSLVSGVAPYQETQYF. CDR3 nucleotide sequence: TGTGCCAGCAGCTTAGTTAGCGGGGTAGCCCCGTACCAAGAGACCCAGTACTTC.

The CDR3 reads CASSSGTGGYGYTF. As DNA, the CDR3 is TGTGCCAGCAGCTCCGGGACAGGGGGCTATGGCTACACCTTC. The rearrangement links TRBV11-2 to TRBJ1-2; TRBD1 aligns across 11 bases. Germline CDR1 and CDR2: SGHAT and FQNNGV. The CDR3 consists of 14 residues. V shed 4 bases and J 4 bases; nucleotides not matched to a gene: 2. The entire variable domain, with the rest obtained from reference TRBV11-2 and TRBJ1-2, is as follows: EAGVAQSPRYKIIEKRQSVAFWCNPISGHATLYWYQQILGQGPKLLIQFQNNGVVDDSQLPKDRFSAERLKGVDSTLKIQPAKLEDSAVYLCASSSGTGGYGYTFGSGTRLTVV.

This clone showed up just once. The V and J genes are TRBV29-1 and TRBJ2-2; 11 nucleotides match TRBD2. V trimming: 3 bases; J trimming: 5 bases; junction bases outside the gene matches: 5. The CDR3 is 15 amino acids. Looked up from germline, CDR1 is SQVTM and CDR2 is ANQGSEA. CDR3 DNA sequence: TGCAGCGTTGATTGGCTAGCGGGGGGTACCGGGGAGCTGTTTTTT. This sequence encodes CSVDWLAGGTGELFF.

The V gene is TRBV6-5, the J gene TRBJ2-7, with TRBD2 as a possible D gene (5 bases). Germline assignment: CDR1 MNHEY and CDR2 SVGAGI. The CDR3 has 13 amino acids. The V and J ends lost 7 bases and 3 bases respectively, with 13 bases between them. The CDR3: CASNRGRGYEQYF. DNA of the CDR3: TGTGCCAGCAACCGAGGACGGGGCTACGAGCAGTACTTC.

The sample holds one count of this clone. The J gene is TRBJ1-1, the V gene TRBV11-3; D may be TRBD1 (6 bases). The CDR3 spans 13 residues. Germline V gives CDR1 SGHNT, CDR2 YENEEA. The V end lost 5 bases, the J end lost 11 bases, and 18 bases lay between the germline ends. The CDR3 region has the DNA TGTGCCAGCAGCCTCGAGGGGACATCTTCGGCTTTCTTT. Its protein is CASSLEGTSSAFF.

The chain carries TRBV9 and TRBJ1-2; D is ambiguous. V lost 3 bases to trimming and J lost 4 bases, with 16 bases between them. The CDR3 spans 15 residues. The V gene's germline CDR1 is SGDLS and CDR2 YYNGEE. This chain's CDR3 is CASSATDQRTYGYTF. DNA of the CDR3: TGTGCCAGCAGCGCGACGGATCAGCGTACCTATGGCTACACCTTC. The full variable domain, its missing parts supplied by reference TRBV9 and TRBJ1-2, is DSGVTQTPKHLITATGQRVTLRCSPRSGDLSVYWYQQSLDQGLQFLIQYYNGEERAKGNILERFSAQQFPDLHSELNLSSLELGDSALYFCASSATDQRTYGYTFGSGTRLTVV.

The chain couples TRBV7-3 to TRBJ2-2, with D possibly matching TRBD1 (6 bases). Germline loops: CDR1 SGHTA, CDR2 FQGTGA. The CDR3 has 15 amino acids. V lost 2 bases to trimming and J lost 0 bases, with 7 bases between them. CDR3 nucleotide sequence: TGTGCCAGCAGCTTACGACAGGCGAACACCGGGGAGCTGTTTTTT. Translated: CASSLRQANTGELFF.

The J gene is TRBJ2-7, the V gene TRBV6-6; 8 bases fit TRBD2. V trimming: 8 bases; J trimming: 7 bases; junction bases outside the gene matches: 16. The CDR3 is 15 residues long. CDR1 and CDR2 from the germline V gene are MNHNY and SVGAGI (reference sequence). DNA of the CDR3: TGTGCCAGCGAGGAAAGCGGGGGCACCTTTGGAGAGCAGTACTTC. It codes for CASEESGGTFGEQYF.

The rearrangement links TRBV9 to TRBJ2-7; D uncertain. Germline V gene data show CDR1 as SGDLS and CDR2 as YYNGEE. The CDR3 is 13 amino acids. The V and J ends lost 0 bases and 3 bases respectively, with 7 bases between them. The CDR3 nucleotides read TGTGCCAGCAGCGTAGACACTAACTACGAGCAGTACTTC. It is translated as CASSVDTNYEQYF.

CDR3 sequence reads: CASKSEGGRNTEAFF. Written as DNA, the CDR3 is TGTGCCAGTAAGAGTGAGGGAGGCAGGAACACTGAAGCTTTCTTT. The rearrangement uses TRBV19 and TRBJ1-1; D ambiguous. The germline gives CDR1 LNHDA, CDR2 SQIVND (reference sequence). V lost 7 bases to trimming and J lost 1 base, with 16 bases between them. The CDR3 has 15 residues.

The chain uses TRBV5-3 and TRBJ1-2; TRBD1 might be the D (5 bases). TRBV5-3 is placed among ORFs of uncertain function. The CDR3 spans 15 residues. V was trimmed by 2 bases and J by 4 bases, leaving 15 bases between them. The CDR3: CARSFLRGGTYGYTF. The CDR3 nucleotides are TGTGCCAGAAGCTTTTTACGTGGAGGGACCTATGGCTACACCTTC.

This rearrangement joins TRBV2 to TRBJ2-1; tentative D call: TRBD2 (5 bases). The CDR3 extends over 12 amino acids. V was pared by 2 bases and J by 10 bases, with 9 bases between. Germline V gives CDR1 SNHLY, CDR2 FYNNEI. The CDR3 coding sequence is TGTGCCAGCAGTGAACGGTCGGGGGAGCAGTTCTTC. Translation: CASSERSGEQFF. Filled out from reference TRBV2 and TRBJ2-1, the complete variable domain reads EPEVTQTPSHQVTQMGQEVILRCVPISNHLYFYWYRQILGQKVEFLVSFYNNEISEKSEIFDDQFSVERPDGSNFTLKIRSTKLEDSAMYFCASSERSGEQFFGPGTRLTVL.

V and J are TRBV4-3 and TRBJ1-6; D uncertain. CDR1 LGHNA and CDR2 YSLEER come from the germline V gene. V was pared by 0 bases and J by 6 bases, with 12 bases between. This CDR3 is 16 amino acids long. The CDR3 DNA reads TGCGCCAGCAGCCAAGATCCGCCAGGTGTTAATTCACCCCTCCACTTT. This codes for CASSQDPPGVNSPLHF.

This chain connects TRBV5-1 to TRBJ2-2, with D hard to call. V dropped 0 bases and J dropped 7 bases, with 4 bases sitting between them. The germline V gene encodes CDR1 SGHRS and CDR2 YFSETQ. CDR3 length equals 12 residues. This CDR3 is CASSLDGGELFF. In DNA, the CDR3 is TGCGCCAGCAGCTTGGACGGCGGGGAGCTGTTTTTT.

V is TRBV25-1 and J is TRBJ2-3; D is unclear. Trimming stripped 5 bases from V and 3 bases from J, with 9 bases between. This CDR3 comprises 13 residues. CDR1 and CDR2 from the germline V gene are MGHDK and SYGVNS. The CDR3 protein is CASSKVETDTQYF. The CDR3 nucleotides read TGTGCCAGCAGTAAGGTGGAGACAGATACGCAGTATTTT.

The chain employs TRBV25-1 and TRBJ1-5, with D possibly being TRBD1 (6 bases). The V end was cut by 10 bases, the J end by 0 bases, with 13 bases between. Germline assignment: CDR1 MGHDK and CDR2 SYGVNS. This CDR3 comprises 14 residues. This CDR3 is CATQGSFSNQPQHF. The CDR3 bases are TGTGCCACTCAGGGGTCTTTTAGCAATCAGCCCCAGCATTTT. Together with reference TRBV25-1 and TRBJ1-5, the CDR3 gives the full variable domain: EADIYQTPRYLVIGTGKKITLECSQTMGHDKMYWYQQDPGMELHLIHYSYGVNSTEKGDLSSESTVSRIRTEHFPLTLESARPSHTSQYLCATQGSFSNQPQHFGDGTRLSIL.

The rearrangement links TRBV10-3 to TRBJ1-6; TRBD1 matches 9 bases. Per germline, CDR1 ENHRY and CDR2 SYGVKD. V trimming: 3 bases; J trimming: 5 bases; junction bases outside the gene matches: 5. The CDR3 is 16 amino acids. The CDR3 loop reads CAISEQGAQNNSPLHF. The CDR3 DNA reads as TGTGCCATCAGTGAACAGGGGGCGCAGAATAATTCACCCCTCCACTTT.

CDR3 nucleotide sequence: TGTGCCAGCAGCCTGACAGGGGGATTCTCTGGAAACACCATATATTTT. It is translated as CASSLTGGFSGNTIYF. The chain is built from TRBV2 and TRBJ1-3, with TRBD1 matching over 9 bases. The V gene's germline CDR1 is SNHLY and CDR2 FYNNEI. This CDR3 region has 16 residues. With V trimmed by 6 bases and J by 0 bases, 6 bases remained unmatched.